The T cell receptor beta chain under discussion was sequenced for a study of blood T cell repertoires in COVID-19. This CDR3 is 15 amino acids long. V lost 3 bases and J lost 2, with 10 bases in between. In germline, CDR1 is KGHSH, CDR2 LQKENI. Method: immunoSEQ multiplex PCR; TCRdb's copy keeps in-frame clones and lacks some. The sample lists 200,000 to 250,000 clones, 80% to 90% occurring once. The chain uses TRBV18 and TRBJ2-2; D gene unclear. Sequenced material: peripheral blood. The source of this sequence is a man aged 25 to 40 with COVID-19, enrolled during active disease. CDR3 sequence reads: CASSPREANTGELFF. The DNA for the CDR3 is TGTGCCAGCTCACCCCGTGAAGCCAACACCGGGGAGCTGTTTTTT.